This T cell receptor (beta chain) stems from a study of regulatory T cells in long-lasting Graves disease. Study-wide results and caveats: The analysis examined peripheral blood only and excluded thyroid tissue. TRBV28, TRBJ1-2 and TRBJ2-5 were segments that persistent disease favored.

This clonotype was detected ten times or more. Its antigen is as yet unknown. Time point in this sample: newly diagnosed GD, antithyroid drugs for less than 3 months. Extracted RNA from PBMCs served as the source of the TCR library. Germline V gene data show CDR1 as MNHNS and CDR2 as SASEGT. This CDR3 spans 15 amino acids. The V segment lost 4 bases and the J segment 3 bases; nucleotides outside the gene matches: 5. For TCR beta, libraries came from iRepertoire HTBI primers and Arm-PCR of CDR3 regions. TCRdb reprocessed the multiplex PCR reads with MiXCR, giving one entry per CDR3 protein. Of around 470,000 distinct CDR3 sequences in the sample, 14% were seen once. These same data were also listed under a study on T cells in Graves' hyperthyroidism and ophthalmopathy. That source notes: The study left out patients who had uncontrolled infection, other autoimmune disease, pregnancy or lactation.

This TCR derives from a woman aged 45-59 years with Graves disease. The gene calls are TRBV6-1 and TRBJ2-3, with 9 bases identical to TRBD1. The sequenced sample was peripheral blood mononuclear cells (PBMCs), obtained at new diagnosis, from a patient treated with antithyroid drugs. The CDR3 DNA reads as TGTGCCAGCAGTGGGACAGGGGCAAGGACAGATACGCAGTATTTT. Translation gives CASSGTGARTDTQYF.